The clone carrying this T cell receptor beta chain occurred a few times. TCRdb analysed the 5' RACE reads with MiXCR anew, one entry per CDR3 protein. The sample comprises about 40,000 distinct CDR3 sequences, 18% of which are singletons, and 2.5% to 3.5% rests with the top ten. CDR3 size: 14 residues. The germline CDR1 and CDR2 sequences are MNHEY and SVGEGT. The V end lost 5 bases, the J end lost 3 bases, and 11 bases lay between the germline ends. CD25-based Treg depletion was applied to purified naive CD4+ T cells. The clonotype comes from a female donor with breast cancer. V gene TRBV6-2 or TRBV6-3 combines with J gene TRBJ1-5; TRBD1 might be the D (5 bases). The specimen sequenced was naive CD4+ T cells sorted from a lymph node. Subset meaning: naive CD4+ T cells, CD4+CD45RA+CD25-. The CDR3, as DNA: TGTGCCAGCAGTCGCCAGGGATTCAATCAGCCCCAGCATTTT. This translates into CASSRQGFNQPQHF.